A selection of T cell receptor beta chains follows, all from one sample in a study of CD8+ T cells in alopecia areata. Assay used: immunoSEQ multiplex PCR; TCRdb lists only in-frame clones, some missing. The table records more than 90,000 clones, less than 70% of them present only once. Sequencing used CD4+ T cells sorted from blood. These receptors came from a human donor in good health. Each CDR3 is given with its conserved first and last residue.

CSVEDRGSNYGYTF TRBJ1-2 TRBV29-1
CSAGGTSGLGGNEQFF TRBJ2-1 TRBV29-1
CASSYAGSTGQPQHF TRBJ1-5 TRBV6-5
CASSAGAGDTEAFF TRBJ1-1 TRBV5-1
CSVDSLGSGGAYNEQFF TRBJ2-1 TRBV29-1
CASSLLMGQLSSPLHF TRBJ1-6 TRBV7-9
CASSTDRSGANVLTF TRBJ2-6 TRBV6-5
CASSKHRGNYLSSYEQYF TRBJ2-7 TRBV7-8
CASSLYSLAETQYF TRBJ2-5 TRBV7-2
CASSPTGTHRPSTDTQYF TRBJ2-3 TRBV7-3
CASSPLQRGGSGQETQYF TRBJ2-5 TRBV4-1
CASSSGSSYNEQFF TRBJ2-1 TRBV6-5
CASSELTGDLGTIYF TRBJ1-3 TRBV2
CASSPGPSNIQYF TRBJ2-4 TRBV7-3
CSDRDPALYGYTF TRBJ1-2 TRBV29-1
CASSAYRGLNYGYTF TRBJ1-2 TRBV9
CASSRPGKETQYF TRBJ2-5 TRBV5-4
CASSQPQLAGGYDTQYF TRBJ2-3 TRBV4-1
CASSESRYYGYTF TRBJ1-2 TRBV6-1
CASSEFGIEAFF TRBJ1-1 TRBV25-1
CASSRDRGHGEQYF TRBJ2-7 TRBV13
CASSLRGVSNQPQHF TRBJ1-5 TRBV4-1
CASSQSYEQYF TRBJ2-7 TRBV5-6
CASSSGFSDSPLHF TRBJ1-6 TRBV27
CASSVGSHSGYTF TRBJ1-2 TRBV2
CASGTRGAGTQYF TRBJ2-5 TRBV25-1
CATLGQGNSPLHF TRBJ1-6 TRBV2
CASSTNSYGYTF TRBJ1-2 TRBV7-9
CASSLGGYTF TRBJ1-2 TRBV27
CASSQDRVGMNTEAFF TRBJ1-1 TRBV4-2
CASSERQGNGYTF TRBJ1-2 TRBV2
CASRPRQGVQPQHF TRBJ1-5 TRBV19
CASSQELGYTF TRBJ1-2 TRBV4-1
CASSLGGSTDTQYF TRBJ2-3 TRBV5-1
CAWRQGKGVSPLHF TRBJ1-6 TRBV30
CASSSFRELFF TRBJ2-2 TRBV27
CASSWGQTQSPLHF TRBJ1-6 TRBV11-2
CASSPRTGELFF TRBJ2-2 TRBV18
CASSPRPRGDTQYF TRBJ2-3 TRBV9
CASSEIRLAGRNEQFF TRBJ2-1 TRBV2
CASIPGQGYEQFF TRBJ2-1 TRBV2
CASSHGTDSYEQYF TRBJ2-7 TRBV5-1
CASRRGGGYTF TRBJ1-2 TRBV2
CASGLVMGSYNEQFF TRBJ2-1 TRBV12-5
CASGLVGTDKAFF TRBJ1-1 TRBV12-5